This TCR beta chain came from a study of T cell responses to AZD1222 COVID-19 vaccine. Study-level results: Samples come after the peak T cell response, not at day 14.

This CDR3 contains 14 residues. The V end was cut by 5 bases, the J end by 6 bases, with 11 bases between. Germline CDR1 reads SGHNT; CDR2 reads YENEEA. Some clones are missing from TCRdb's copy, which holds only in-frame ones; the method was immunoSEQ multiplex PCR. Among 100,000 or so clones, around 86% were seen once, and the ten largest hold roughly 6%. Remarks on this clone: Its antigen remains unknown.

J is TRBJ1-6 and V is TRBV11-3, with unresolved D. The TCR was taken from an adult in good health. Material: peripheral blood, obtained on day 0 of AZD1222 vaccination. DNA of the CDR3: TGTGCCAGCAGCCCCCGACGGACTAATTCACCCCTCCACTTT. Its translation is CASSPRRTNSPLHF.